This TCR beta chain came from a study of CD8 T cells in ankylosing spondylitis. The J segment lost 10 bases and the V segment lost 6 bases, leaving 8 bases of the junction unmatched. CDR1 and CDR2 (germline): SGHTA, FQGNSA. The CDR3 extends over 15 amino acids. TCR beta libraries were made by quantitative 5'-RACE with molecular barcodes. MiXCR was run by TCRdb on the 5' RACE reads, yielding one entry per CDR3 protein. The sample lists more than 650,000 distinct CDR3 sequences; about an eighth were seen once. This clonotype was seen a handful of times. Its specificity is unknown. Study-wide results and caveats: Before this, some motif variants had been reported in reactive arthritis synovial fluid and blood. Blood from ankylosing spondylitis patients appeared to carry a characteristic eight-variant TCR beta motif. Disease-linked clones were found to be CD8+ and relatively rare in peripheral blood. Within matched ankylosing spondylitis synovial fluid, disease-linked clones were reportedly significantly enriched.

The sequencing sample was made of blood, either unsorted or a sorted T cell fraction (not recorded which). This sequence joins TRBV7-2 and TRBJ2-1; 14 bases match TRBD2. The clonotype was recovered from a male donor with ankylosing spondylitis. In DNA, the CDR3 is TGTGCCAGCAGACGGGGACTAGCGGGGGTGCGGGAGCAGTTCTTC. Translating it yields CASRRGLAGVREQFF.